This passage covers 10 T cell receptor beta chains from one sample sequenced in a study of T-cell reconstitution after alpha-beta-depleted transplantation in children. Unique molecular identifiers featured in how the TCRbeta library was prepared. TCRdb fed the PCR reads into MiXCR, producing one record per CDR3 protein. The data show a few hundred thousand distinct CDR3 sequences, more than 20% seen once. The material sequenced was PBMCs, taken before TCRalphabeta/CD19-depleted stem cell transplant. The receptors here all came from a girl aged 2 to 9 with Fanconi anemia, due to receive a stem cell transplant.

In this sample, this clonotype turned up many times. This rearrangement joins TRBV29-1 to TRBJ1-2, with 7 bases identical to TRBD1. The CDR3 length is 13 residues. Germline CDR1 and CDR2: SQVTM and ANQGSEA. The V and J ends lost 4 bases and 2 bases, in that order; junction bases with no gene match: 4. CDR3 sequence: CSVGQGHNYGYTF. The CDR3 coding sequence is TGCAGCGTTGGACAGGGCCACAACTATGGCTACACCTTC.

This CDR3 reads CSVLSVEAFF. The CDR3 DNA sequence: TGCAGCGTTCTATCAGTAGAAGCTTTCTTT. The chain employs TRBV29-1 and TRBJ1-1; no reliable D call. Trimming left V 5 bases short and J 8 bases short, with 9 bases between. Germline CDR1 and CDR2: SQVTM and ANQGSEA. The CDR3 sequence is 10 residues long.

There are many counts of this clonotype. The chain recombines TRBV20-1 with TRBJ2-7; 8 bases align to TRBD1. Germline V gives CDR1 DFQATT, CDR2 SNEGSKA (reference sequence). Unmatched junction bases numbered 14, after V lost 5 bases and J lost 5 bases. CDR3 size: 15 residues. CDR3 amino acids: CSALQTDRERNEQYF. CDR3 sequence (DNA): TGCAGTGCTCTACAAACGGACAGGGAACGAAACGAGCAGTACTTC.

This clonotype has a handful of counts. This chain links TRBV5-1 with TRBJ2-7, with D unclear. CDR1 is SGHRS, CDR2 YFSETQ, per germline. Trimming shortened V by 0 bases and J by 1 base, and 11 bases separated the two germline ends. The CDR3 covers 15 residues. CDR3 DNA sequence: TGCGCCAGCAGCTTGGACATAAGAAGTTCCTACGAGCAGTACTTC. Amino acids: CASSLDIRSSYEQYF.

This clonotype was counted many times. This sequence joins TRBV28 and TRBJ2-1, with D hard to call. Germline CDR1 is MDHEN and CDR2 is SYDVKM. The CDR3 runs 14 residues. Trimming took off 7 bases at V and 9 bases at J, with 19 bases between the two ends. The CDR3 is CASNTSPRIGEQFF. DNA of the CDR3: TGTGCCAGCAATACTTCCCCCCGGATCGGTGAGCAGTTCTTC.

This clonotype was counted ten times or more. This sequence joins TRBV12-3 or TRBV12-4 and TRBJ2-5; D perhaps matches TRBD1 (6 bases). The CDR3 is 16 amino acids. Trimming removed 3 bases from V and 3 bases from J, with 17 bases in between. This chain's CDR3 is CASSFPRDRTEETQYF. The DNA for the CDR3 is TGTGCCAGCAGTTTTCCCCGAGACAGGACCGAAGAGACCCAGTACTTC.

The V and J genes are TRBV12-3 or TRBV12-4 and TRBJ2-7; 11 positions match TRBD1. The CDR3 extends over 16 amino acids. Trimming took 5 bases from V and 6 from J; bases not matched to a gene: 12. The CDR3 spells CASSLRTGTGGTEQYF. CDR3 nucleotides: TGTGCCAGCAGTCTACGGACCGGGACAGGGGGAACCGAGCAGTACTTC.

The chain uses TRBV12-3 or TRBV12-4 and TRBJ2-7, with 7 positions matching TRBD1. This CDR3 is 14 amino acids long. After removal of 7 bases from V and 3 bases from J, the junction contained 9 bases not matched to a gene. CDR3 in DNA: TGTGCCAGCACCGTACAGGGGATGTTCTACGAGCAGTACTTC. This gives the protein CASTVQGMFYEQYF.

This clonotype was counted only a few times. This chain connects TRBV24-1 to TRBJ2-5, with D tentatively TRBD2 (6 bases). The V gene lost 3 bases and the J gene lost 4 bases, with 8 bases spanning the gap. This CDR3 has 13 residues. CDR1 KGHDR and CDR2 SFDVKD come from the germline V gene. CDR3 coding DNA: TGTGCCACCAGTGATGGAGGGTCAGAGACCCAGTACTTC. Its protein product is CATSDGGSETQYF.

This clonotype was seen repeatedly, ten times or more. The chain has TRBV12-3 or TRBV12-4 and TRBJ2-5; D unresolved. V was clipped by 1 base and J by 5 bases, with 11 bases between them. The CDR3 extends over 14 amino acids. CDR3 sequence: CASSLDPVGETQYF. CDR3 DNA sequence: TGTGCCAGCAGTTTAGACCCAGTAGGGGAGACCCAGTACTTC.